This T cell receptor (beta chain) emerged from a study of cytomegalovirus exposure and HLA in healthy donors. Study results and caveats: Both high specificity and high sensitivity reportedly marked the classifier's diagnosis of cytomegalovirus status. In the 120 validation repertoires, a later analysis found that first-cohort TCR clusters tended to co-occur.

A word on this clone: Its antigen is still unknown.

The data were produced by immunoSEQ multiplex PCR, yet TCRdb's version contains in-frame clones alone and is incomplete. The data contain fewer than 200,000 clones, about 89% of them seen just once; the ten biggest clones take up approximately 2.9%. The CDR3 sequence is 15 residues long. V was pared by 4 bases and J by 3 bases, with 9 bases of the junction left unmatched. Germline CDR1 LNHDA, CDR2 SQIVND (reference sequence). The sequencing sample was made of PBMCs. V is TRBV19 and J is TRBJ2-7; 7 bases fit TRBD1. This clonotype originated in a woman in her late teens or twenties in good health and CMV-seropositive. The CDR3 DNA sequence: TGTGCCAGTAGTACCCAGGGGGACCCTGACTACGAGCAGTACTTC. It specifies CASSTQGDPDYEQYF.